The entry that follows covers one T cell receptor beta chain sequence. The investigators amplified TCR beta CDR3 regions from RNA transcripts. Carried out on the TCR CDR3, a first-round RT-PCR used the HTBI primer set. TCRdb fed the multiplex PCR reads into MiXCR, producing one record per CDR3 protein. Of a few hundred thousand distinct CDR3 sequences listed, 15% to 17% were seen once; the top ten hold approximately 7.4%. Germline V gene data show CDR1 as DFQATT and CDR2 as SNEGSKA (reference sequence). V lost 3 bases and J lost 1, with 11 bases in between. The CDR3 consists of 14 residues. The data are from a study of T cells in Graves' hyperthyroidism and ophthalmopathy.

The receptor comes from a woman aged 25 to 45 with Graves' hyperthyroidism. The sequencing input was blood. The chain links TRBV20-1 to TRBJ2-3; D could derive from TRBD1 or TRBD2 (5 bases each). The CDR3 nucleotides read TGCAGTGCTAGGGCCATGGGACGCACAGATACGCAGTATTTT. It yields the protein CSARAMGRTDTQYF.